The 17 T cell receptor beta chains below all came from one sample that was sequenced in a study of human T cells and chemical hapten exposure. Indicated time point: pre-sensitization, week 0. Treatment given: therapeutic diphenylcyclopropenone sensitization with weekly scalp DPC. In TCRdb, the RACE reads were re-called with MiXCR into one record per CDR3 protein. This sample yields approximately 180,000 distinct CDR3 sequences, of which just under 30% are seen a single time; about 2.7% belongs to the top ten. This sample comprised whole blood, obtained in connection with sensitization to the hapten diphenylcyclopropenone (DPC). Receptors were obtained from a woman aged 25 to 39 with alopecia areata. Some clones in this sample may be carry-over from other donors' samples.

This clonotype was seen a few times. The V and J genes are TRBV14 and TRBJ2-7; D gene uncertain. CDR1 and CDR2 from the germline V gene are SGHDN and FVKESK. V was trimmed by 0 bases and J by 0 bases, leaving 9 bases between them. The CDR3 is made up of 15 amino acids. This CDR3 is CASSQDSLSSYEQYF. Here the CDR3 DNA reads TGTGCCAGCAGCCAAGACAGCCTAAGCTCCTACGAGCAGTACTTC. The full variable domain, with the rest looked up from reference TRBV14 and TRBJ2-7, is EAGVTQFPSHSVIEKGQTVTLRCDPISGHDNLYWYRRVMGKEIKFLLHFVKESKQDESGMPNNRFLAERTGGTYSTLKVQPAELEDSGVYFCASSQDSLSSYEQYFGPGTRLTVT.

This clonotype occurred a few times. The V gene is TRBV28, the J gene TRBJ1-2; D remains ambiguous. Germline loops: CDR1 MDHEN, CDR2 SYDVKM. V gave up 3 bases and J gave up 6 bases, with 14 bases separating them. The CDR3 is 14 residues long. The CDR3 reads CASSFGGSVDGYTF. The CDR3 DNA sequence: TGTGCCAGCAGTTTCGGCGGGAGTGTTGATGGCTACACCTTC.

The chain combines TRBV6-2 or TRBV6-3 with TRBJ2-1; 7 bases agree with TRBD2. The V gene end was trimmed by 2 bases and the J gene end by 9 bases; junction bases not matched to a gene: 10. CDR3 size: 15 residues. Per germline, CDR1 MNHEY and CDR2 SVGEGT. CDR3 bases: TGTGCCAGCAGTTACGTTCCGGGAGGCTTCAGTGAGCAGTTCTTC. Residues: CASSYVPGGFSEQFF.

This clonotype was seen a handful of times. V usage is TRBV10-3 and J usage is TRBJ2-3; D is ambiguous. Trimming stripped 3 bases from V and 0 bases from J, with 4 bases between. CDR1 and CDR2 (germline): ENHRY, SYGVKD. The length of the CDR3 is 13 residues. CDR3 sequence (DNA): TGTGCCATCAGTGATCCTAGCACAGATACGCAGTATTTT. Translated, it gives CAISDPSTDTQYF.

This clonotype was counted between two and nine times. The chain couples TRBV4-1 to TRBJ2-7, with 8 bases identical to TRBD1. This CDR3 comprises 18 residues. Germline V gives CDR1 MGHRA, CDR2 YSYEKL. V was pared by 3 bases and J by 2 bases, with 15 bases of the junction left unmatched. For the CDR3, the DNA is TGCGCCAGCAGCCATGACGCCCTGGACAGGGCGCTCCCCTACGAGCAGTACTTC. It codes for CASSHDALDRALPYEQYF.

This chain joins TRBV20-1 and TRBJ2-1; TRBD2 is a possible D gene (7 bases). Germline CDR1 is DFQATT and CDR2 is SNEGSKA (reference sequence). The V and J ends lost 1 base and 8 bases respectively, with 18 bases between them. This CDR3 has 15 residues. The CDR3 spells CSARVATGGRDEQFF. CDR3 in DNA: TGCAGTGCTAGAGTAGCAACGGGGGGCCGGGATGAGCAGTTCTTC.

The J gene is TRBJ1-1, the V gene TRBV14, with 8 bases identical to TRBD1. V lost 2 bases to trimming and J lost 7 bases; unmatched junction nucleotides: 18. This CDR3 contains 18 residues. The V gene's germline CDR1 is SGHDN and CDR2 FVKESK. The CDR3 bases are TGTGCCAGCAGCCAACTTGATAGAGAGGACAGGGATCATGGTGAAGCTTTCTTT. Protein sequence: CASSQLDREDRDHGEAFF. The full variable domain, with the rest looked up from reference TRBV14 and TRBJ1-1, is EAGVTQFPSHSVIEKGQTVTLRCDPISGHDNLYWYRRVMGKEIKFLLHFVKESKQDESGMPNNRFLAERTGGTYSTLKVQPAELEDSGVYFCASSQLDREDRDHGEAFFGQGTRLTVV.

This sequence joins TRBV28 and TRBJ2-5; the match to TRBD1 covers 7 bases. Germline trimming cut 6 bases from V and 2 bases from J; bases unmatched to any gene: 6. Germline V gene data show CDR1 as MDHEN and CDR2 as SYDVKM. The CDR3 is 14 residues long. The CDR3 loop is CASSLTGLQETQYF. The CDR3 DNA sequence: TGTGCCAGCAGCCTGACAGGGTTGCAAGAGACCCAGTACTTC.

This clonotype has a handful of counts. The chain carries TRBV6-5 and TRBJ2-1, with 8 positions matching TRBD1. Per the germline V gene, CDR1 is MNHEY and CDR2 is SVGAGI. V lost 5 bases to trimming and J lost 6 bases; unmatched junction nucleotides: 12. The CDR3 length is 16 residues. As DNA, the CDR3 is TGTGCCAGCAGTCCCCGGTTGGACAGGGTCCCCAATGAGCAGTTCTTC. Amino acid sequence: CASSPRLDRVPNEQFF.

This chain connects TRBV10-3 to TRBJ2-3, with D hard to call. In germline, CDR1 is ENHRY, CDR2 SYGVKD. Trimming pared 6 bases from V and 6 bases from J, leaving 10 bases between. There are 12 residues in the CDR3. The CDR3 DNA reads TGTGCCATCAGCGACCTGGGCGATACGCAGTATTTT. Amino acids: CAISDLGDTQYF.

This rearrangement joins TRBV28 to TRBJ2-1; D ambiguous. Looked up from germline, CDR1 is MDHEN and CDR2 is SYDVKM. This CDR3 spans 15 amino acids. Trimming took 7 bases from V and 3 from J, leaving 16 bases between them. CDR3 in DNA: TGTGCCAGCAACGCCCTAACTGCCAACTACAATGAGCAGTTCTTC. The encoded protein is CASNALTANYNEQFF.

The gene calls are TRBV18 and TRBJ1-6; 8 bases fit TRBD1. J lost 10 bases, V lost 6 bases, and 8 bases had no gene match. This CDR3 has 14 residues. CDR1 is KGHSH, CDR2 LQKENI, per germline. In DNA, the CDR3 is TGTGCCAGCTCCCCGGGACAGGTCGCCTCACCCCTCCACTTT. This gives the protein CASSPGQVASPLHF.

The chain is built from TRBV28 and TRBJ1-1, with a weak D call TRBD1 (5 bases). The length of the CDR3 is 13 residues. V was shortened by 8 bases and J by 4 bases, with 14 bases between the two germline ends. The germline V gene encodes CDR1 MDHEN and CDR2 SYDVKM. The CDR3 spells CASGHGVFTEAFF. DNA of the CDR3: TGTGCCAGCGGACACGGGGTATTCACTGAAGCTTTCTTT.

This clonotype has more than one count but fewer than ten. V and J are TRBV29-1 and TRBJ2-6, with 7 nucleotides matching TRBD1. The ends lost 5 bases at V and 2 bases at J; junction bases unmatched: 3. The length of the CDR3 is 14 residues. Per germline, CDR1 SQVTM and CDR2 ANQGSEA. The CDR3 reads CSVPTGPGANVLTF. The CDR3 nucleotides are TGCAGCGTTCCGACAGGGCCTGGGGCCAACGTCCTGACTTTC.

J is TRBJ2-5 and V is TRBV28; TRBD2 might be the D (5 bases). Trimming cost V 5 bases and J 3 bases, with 16 bases left between them. Germline V gives CDR1 MDHEN, CDR2 SYDVKM. The CDR3 length is 15 residues. CDR3 nucleotide sequence: TGTGCCAGCAGTCGACGGGCCCCGCGGGAAGAGACCCAGTACTTC. This encodes CASSRRAPREETQYF.

This clonotype has only a few counts. This chain links TRBV4-3 with TRBJ1-1, with D unresolved. The CDR3 is 13 residues long. Germline CDR1 LGHNA, CDR2 YSLEER. V was clipped by 0 bases and J by 6 bases, with 8 bases between them. CDR3 sequence reads: CASSQDFAAEAFF. The CDR3 DNA reads as TGCGCCAGCAGCCAAGATTTTGCGGCTGAAGCTTTCTTT.

In its sample, this clonotype was seen a few times. The genes are TRBV20-1 and TRBJ2-7; D may be TRBD1 (6 bases). V was trimmed by 7 bases and J by 2 bases, leaving 18 bases between them. Germline-derived CDR1 and CDR2 are DFQATT and SNEGSKA (reference sequence). CDR3 length: 14 residues. The CDR3 spells CSGLRQAYAYEQYF. The CDR3 DNA sequence: TGCAGTGGGCTGAGACAGGCATATGCCTACGAGCAGTACTTC.